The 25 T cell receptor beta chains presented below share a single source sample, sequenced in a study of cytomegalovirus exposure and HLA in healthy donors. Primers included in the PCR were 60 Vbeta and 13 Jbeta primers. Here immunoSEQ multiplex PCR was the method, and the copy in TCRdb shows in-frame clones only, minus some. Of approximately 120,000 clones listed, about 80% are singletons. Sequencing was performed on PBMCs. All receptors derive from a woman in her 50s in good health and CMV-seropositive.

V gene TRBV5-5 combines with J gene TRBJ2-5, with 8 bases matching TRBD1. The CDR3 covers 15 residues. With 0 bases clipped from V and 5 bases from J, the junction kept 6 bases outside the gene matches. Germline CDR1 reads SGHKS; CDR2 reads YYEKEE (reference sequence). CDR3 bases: TGTGCCAGCAGCTTGGGTGACAGGGGCTGGGAGACCCAGTACTTC. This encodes CASSLGDRGWETQYF.

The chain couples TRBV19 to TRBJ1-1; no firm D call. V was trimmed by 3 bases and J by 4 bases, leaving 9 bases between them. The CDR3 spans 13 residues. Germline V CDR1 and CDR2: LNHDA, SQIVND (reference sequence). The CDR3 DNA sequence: TGTGCCAGTAGTATGGCAGAATTCACTGAAGCTTTCTTT. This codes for CASSMAEFTEAFF.

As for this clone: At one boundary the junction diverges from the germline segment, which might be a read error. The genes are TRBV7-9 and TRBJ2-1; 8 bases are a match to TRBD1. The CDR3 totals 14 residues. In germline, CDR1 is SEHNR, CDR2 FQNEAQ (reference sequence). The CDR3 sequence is CSSSDRGPYNEQFF. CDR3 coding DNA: TGTTCCAGCAGCGACAGGGGTCCCTACAATGAGCAGTTCTTC.

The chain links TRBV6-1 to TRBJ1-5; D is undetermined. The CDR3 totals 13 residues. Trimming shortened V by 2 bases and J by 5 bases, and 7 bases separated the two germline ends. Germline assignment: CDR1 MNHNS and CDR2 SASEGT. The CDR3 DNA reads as TGTGCCAGCAGTGAATCGAGGTATCAGCCCCAGCATTTT. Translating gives CASSESRYQPQHF.

CDR3 protein: CASSVSGEFPYEQYF. The CDR3 DNA reads TGTGCCAGCAGCGTCTCAGGGGAGTTCCCCTACGAGCAGTACTTC. The V call is TRBV9, the J call TRBJ2-7; a weak D match, TRBD1 (6 bases). Germline V gene sequence: CDR1 SGDLS, CDR2 YYNGEE. CDR3 size: 15 residues. V lost 2 bases to trimming and J lost 2 bases, with 14 bases between them.

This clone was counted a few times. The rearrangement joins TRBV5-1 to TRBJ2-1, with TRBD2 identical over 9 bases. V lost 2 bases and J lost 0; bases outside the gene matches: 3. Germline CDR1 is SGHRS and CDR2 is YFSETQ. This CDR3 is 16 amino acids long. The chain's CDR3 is CASSLGGRDSYNEQFF. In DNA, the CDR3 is TGCGCCAGCAGCTTAGGCGGGAGGGACTCCTACAATGAGCAGTTCTTC.

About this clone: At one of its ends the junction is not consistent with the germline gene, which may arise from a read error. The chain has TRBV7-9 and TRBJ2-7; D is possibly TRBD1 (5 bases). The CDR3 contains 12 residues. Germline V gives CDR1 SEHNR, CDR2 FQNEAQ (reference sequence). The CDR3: CSSSFGQGEQYF. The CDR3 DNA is TGTTCCAGCAGCTTCGGGCAGGGCGAGCAGTACTTC. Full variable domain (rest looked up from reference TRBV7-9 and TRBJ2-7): DTGVSQNPRHKITKRGQNVTFRCDPISEHNRLYWYRQTLGQGPEFLTYFQNEAQLEKSRLLSDRFSAERPKGSFSTLEIQRTEQGDSAMYLCSSSFGQGEQYFGPGTRLTVT.

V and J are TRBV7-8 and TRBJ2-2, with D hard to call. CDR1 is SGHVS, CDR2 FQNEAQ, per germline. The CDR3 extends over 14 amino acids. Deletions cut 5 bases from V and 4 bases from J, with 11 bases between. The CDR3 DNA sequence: TGTGCCAGCAGCACCTCTCTACTCACCGGGGAGCTGTTTTTT. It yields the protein CASSTSLLTGELFF.

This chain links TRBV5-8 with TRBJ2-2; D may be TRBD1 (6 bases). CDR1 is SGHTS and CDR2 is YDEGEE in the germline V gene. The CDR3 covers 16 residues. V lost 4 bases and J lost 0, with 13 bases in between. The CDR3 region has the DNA TGTGCCAGCAGCCTACAGGGTTTCACGAACACCGGGGAGCTGTTTTTT. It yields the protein CASSLQGFTNTGELFF.

The CDR3 DNA reads as TGTGCCAGCAGCCTACAGGGGGACAGGGCCACCGGGGAGCTGTTTTTT. It specifies CASSLQGDRATGELFF. This rearrangement joins TRBV7-3 to TRBJ2-2; 9 positions match TRBD1. CDR1 and CDR2 from the germline V gene are SGHTA and FQGTGA. This CDR3 spans 16 amino acids. J gave up 4 bases and V 5 bases, and 8 bases lay outside the gene matches.

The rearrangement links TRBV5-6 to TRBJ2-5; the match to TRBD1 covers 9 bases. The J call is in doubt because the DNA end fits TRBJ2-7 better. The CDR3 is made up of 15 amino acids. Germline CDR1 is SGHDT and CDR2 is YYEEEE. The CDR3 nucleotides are TGTGCCAGCAGCTTCCGGGACAGGGACGGTGGCGAGCAGTACTTC. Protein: CASSFRDRDGGEQYF.

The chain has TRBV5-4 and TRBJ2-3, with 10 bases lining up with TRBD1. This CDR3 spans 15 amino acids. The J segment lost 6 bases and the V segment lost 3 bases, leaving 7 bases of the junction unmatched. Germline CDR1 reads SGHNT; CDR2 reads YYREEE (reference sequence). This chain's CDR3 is CASSWGQGRADTQYF. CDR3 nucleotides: TGTGCCAGCAGCTGGGGACAGGGGAGAGCGGATACGCAGTATTTT. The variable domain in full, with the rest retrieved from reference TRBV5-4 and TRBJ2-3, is ETGVTQSPTHLIKTRGQQVTLRCSSQSGHNTVSWYQQALGQGPQFIFQYYREEENGRGNFPPRFSGLQFPNYSSELNVNALELDDSALYLCASSWGQGRADTQYFGPGTRLTVL.

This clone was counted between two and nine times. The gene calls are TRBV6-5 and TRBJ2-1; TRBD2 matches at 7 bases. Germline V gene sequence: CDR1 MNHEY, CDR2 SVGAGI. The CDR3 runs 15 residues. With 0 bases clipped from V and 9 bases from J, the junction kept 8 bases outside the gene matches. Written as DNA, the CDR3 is TGTGCCAGCAGTTACTCGATCTCCGGGGGGAGTGAGCAGTTCTTC. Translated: CASSYSISGGSEQFF.

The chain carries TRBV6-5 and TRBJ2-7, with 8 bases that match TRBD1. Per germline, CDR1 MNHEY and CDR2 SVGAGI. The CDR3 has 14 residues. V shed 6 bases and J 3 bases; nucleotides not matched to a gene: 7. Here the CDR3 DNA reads TGTGCCAGCAGCGCGGGACAGGCATACTACGAGCAGTACTTC. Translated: CASSAGQAYYEQYF.

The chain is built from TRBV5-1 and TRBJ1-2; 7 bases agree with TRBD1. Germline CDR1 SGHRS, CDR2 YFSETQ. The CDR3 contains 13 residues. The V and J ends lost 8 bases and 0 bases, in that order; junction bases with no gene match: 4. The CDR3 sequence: CASRQGSNYGYTF. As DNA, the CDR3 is TGCGCCAGTAGACAGGGATCTAACTATGGCTACACCTTC.

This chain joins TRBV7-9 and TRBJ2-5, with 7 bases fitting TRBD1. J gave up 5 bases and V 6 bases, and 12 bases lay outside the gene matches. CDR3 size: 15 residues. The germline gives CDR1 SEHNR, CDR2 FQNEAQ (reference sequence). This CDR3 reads CASRRQGGGRETQYF. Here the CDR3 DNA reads TGTGCCAGCAGACGACAGGGTGGGGGCCGGGAGACCCAGTACTTC.

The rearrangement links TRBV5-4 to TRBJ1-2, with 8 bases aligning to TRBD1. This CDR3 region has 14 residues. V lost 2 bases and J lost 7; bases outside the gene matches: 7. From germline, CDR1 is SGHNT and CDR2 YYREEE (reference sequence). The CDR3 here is CASSFLTGDLGYTF. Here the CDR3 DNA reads TGTGCCAGCAGCTTCCTGACAGGGGATCTTGGCTACACCTTC.

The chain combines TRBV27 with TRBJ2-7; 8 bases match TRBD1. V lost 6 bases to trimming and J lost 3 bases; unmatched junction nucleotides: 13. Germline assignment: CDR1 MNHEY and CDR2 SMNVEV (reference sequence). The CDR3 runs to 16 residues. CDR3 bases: TGTGCCAGCAGCCAAATAGGAGCAGGGGGCTACTACGAGCAGTACTTC. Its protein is CASSQIGAGGYYEQYF.

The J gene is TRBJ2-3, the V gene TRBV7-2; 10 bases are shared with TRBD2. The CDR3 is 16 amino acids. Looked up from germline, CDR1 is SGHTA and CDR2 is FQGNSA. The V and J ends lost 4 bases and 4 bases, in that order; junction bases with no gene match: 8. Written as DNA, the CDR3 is TGTGCCAGCAGCTGGCTAGCGGGAGAAGGGGCAGATACGCAGTATTTT. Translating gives CASSWLAGEGADTQYF. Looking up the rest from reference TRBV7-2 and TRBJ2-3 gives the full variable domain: GAGVSQSPSNKVTEKGKDVELRCDPISGHTALYWYRQSLGQGLEFLIYFQGNSAPDKSGLPSDRFSAERTGGSVSTLTIQRTQQEDSAVYLCASSWLAGEGADTQYFGPGTRLTVL.

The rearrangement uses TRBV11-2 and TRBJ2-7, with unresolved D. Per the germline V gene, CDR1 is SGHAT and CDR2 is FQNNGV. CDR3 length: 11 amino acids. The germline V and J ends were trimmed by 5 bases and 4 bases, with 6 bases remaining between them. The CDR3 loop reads CASSKTYEQYF. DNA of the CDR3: TGTGCCAGCAGCAAGACTTACGAGCAGTACTTC.

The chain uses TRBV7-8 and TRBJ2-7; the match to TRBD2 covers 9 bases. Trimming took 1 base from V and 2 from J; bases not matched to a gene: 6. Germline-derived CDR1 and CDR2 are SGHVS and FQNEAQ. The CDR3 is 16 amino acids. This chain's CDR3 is CASSLGGGLAAYEQYF. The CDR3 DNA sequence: TGTGCCAGCAGCTTAGGGGGGGGACTAGCCGCCTACGAGCAGTACTTC. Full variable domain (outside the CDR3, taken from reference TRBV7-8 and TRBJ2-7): GAGVSQSPRYKVAKRGQDVALRCDPISGHVSLFWYQQALGQGPEFLTYFQNEAQLDKSGLPSDRFFAERPEGSVSTLKIQRTQQEDSAVYLCASSLGGGLAAYEQYFGPGTRLTVT.

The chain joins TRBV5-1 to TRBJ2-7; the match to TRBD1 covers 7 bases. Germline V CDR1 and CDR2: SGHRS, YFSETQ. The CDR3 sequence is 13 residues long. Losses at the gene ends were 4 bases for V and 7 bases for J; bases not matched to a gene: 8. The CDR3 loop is CASSRDRAREQYF. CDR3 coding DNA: TGCGCCAGCAGCCGGGACAGAGCGAGGGAGCAGTACTTC. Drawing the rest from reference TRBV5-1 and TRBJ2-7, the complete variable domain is KAGVTQTPRYLIKTRGQQVTLSCSPISGHRSVSWYQQTPGQGLQFLFEYFSETQRNKGNFPGRFSGRQFSNSRSEMNVSTLELGDSALYLCASSRDRAREQYFGPGTRLTVT.

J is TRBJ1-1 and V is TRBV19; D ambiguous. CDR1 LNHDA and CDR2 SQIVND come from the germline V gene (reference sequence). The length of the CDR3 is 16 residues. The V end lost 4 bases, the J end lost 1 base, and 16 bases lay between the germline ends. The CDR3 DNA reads TGTGCCAGTAGTAGAGAGTACGATGCGAGGAACACTGAAGCTTTCTTT. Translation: CASSREYDARNTEAFF.

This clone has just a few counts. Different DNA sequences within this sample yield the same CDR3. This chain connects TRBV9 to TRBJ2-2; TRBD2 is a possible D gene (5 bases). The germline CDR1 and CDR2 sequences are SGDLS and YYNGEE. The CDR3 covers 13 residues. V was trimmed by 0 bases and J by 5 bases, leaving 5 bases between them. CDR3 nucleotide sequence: TGTGCCAGCAGCGTAGCGGGGACCGGGGAGCTGTTTTTT. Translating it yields CASSVAGTGELFF.

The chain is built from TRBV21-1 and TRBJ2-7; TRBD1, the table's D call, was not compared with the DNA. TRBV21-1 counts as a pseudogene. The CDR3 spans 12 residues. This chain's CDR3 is CASREQGTEQYF. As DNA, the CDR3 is TGTGCCAGCAGGGAACAGGGGACCGAGCAGTACTTC.